This T cell receptor beta chain was obtained from a study of cytomegalovirus exposure and HLA in healthy donors. Overall study results and limits: Analysis was carried out at a later point, and it linked a missense DCLRE1C variant to TCR beta V- and J-gene trimming. A later analysis by the authors found several of the most significant clusters apparently linked to common viral pathogens.

The PCR made use of 60 Vbeta and 13 Jbeta primers. The data were produced by immunoSEQ multiplex PCR, yet TCRdb's version contains in-frame clones alone and is incomplete. The table has roughly 70,000 clones, 82% seen once; the top ten hold about 1.9%. Concerning this clone: Its antigen is as yet unknown.

Germline loops: CDR1 WNHNN, CDR2 SYGVQD (reference sequence). This CDR3 region has 13 residues. V shed 6 bases and J shed 3 bases, with 8 bases lying between them. The rearrangement uses TRBV10-1 and TRBJ2-2; D is possibly TRBD1 (5 bases). The material sequenced was PBMCs. The clonotype comes from a man between 18 and 35 years old in good health and CMV-seronegative. The CDR3 nucleotides read TGCGCCAGCAGCAGGGCCTACACCGGGGAGCTGTTTTTT. Its protein is CASSRAYTGELFF.